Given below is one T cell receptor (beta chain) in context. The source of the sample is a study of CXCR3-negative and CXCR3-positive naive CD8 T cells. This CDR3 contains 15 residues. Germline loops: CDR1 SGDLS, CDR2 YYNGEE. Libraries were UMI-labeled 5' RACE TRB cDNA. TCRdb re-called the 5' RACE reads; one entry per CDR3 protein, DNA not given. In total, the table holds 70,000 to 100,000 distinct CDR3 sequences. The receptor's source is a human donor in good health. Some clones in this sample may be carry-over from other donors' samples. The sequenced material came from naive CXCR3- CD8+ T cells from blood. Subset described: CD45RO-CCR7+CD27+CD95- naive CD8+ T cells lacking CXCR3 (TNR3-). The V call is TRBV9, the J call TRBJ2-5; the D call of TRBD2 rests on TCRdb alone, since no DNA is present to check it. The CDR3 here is CASSPGVLARETQYF. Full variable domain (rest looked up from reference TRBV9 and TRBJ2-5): DSGVTQTPKHLITATGQRVTLRCSPRSGDLSVYWYQQSLDQGLQFLIQYYNGEERAKGNILERFSAQQFPDLHSELNLSSLELGDSALYFCASSPGVLARETQYFGPGTRLLVL.